The rows below give T cell receptor beta chains drawn from one sample of a study of OX40 agonist ivuxolimab in advanced cancers. Some clones are missing from TCRdb's copy, which holds only in-frame ones; the method was immunoSEQ multiplex PCR. The data contain around 82,000 clones, 85% to 90% of them singletons. Sequenced material: CD4+ or CD8+ T cells sorted from blood, taken in a trial of the OX40 agonist ivuxolimab. The receptors come from an adult with an advanced solid tumor such as melanoma, head and neck, liver or kidney cancer. The CDR3 runs from the conserved cysteine through the conserved F or W. D genes are given only for firm matches. Clone size appears in some rows only: once, few, many, or a class for an expanded clone.

abundance,j_gene,d_gene,v_gene,CDR3nt,CDR3aa
NA,TRBJ2-2,NA,TRBV5-4,TGTGCCAGCAGCTGGGCTCTTAACACCGGGGAGCTGTTTTTT,CASSWALNTGELFF
NA,TRBJ2-7,TRBD2,TRBV9,TGTGCCAGCAGTCGTAGCGGGGGTTCTTCCTACGAGCAGTACTTC,CASSRSGGSSYEQYF
NA,TRBJ2-5,NA,TRBV4-1,TGCGCCAGCAGCCAAGTGGATAGCCCCGGGGAGACCCAGTACTTC,CASSQVDSPGETQYF
NA,TRBJ2-7,NA,TRBV7-3,TGTGCCAGCAGCTTCGGACAGTCCCCACATGACCAGCAGTACTTC,CASSFGQSPHDQQYF
once,TRBJ2-2,NA,TRBV27,TGTGCCAGTCAAAGGGGCGGGGAGCTGTTTTTT,CASQRGGELFF
NA,TRBJ2-3,NA,TRBV2,TGTGCCAGCAGTGAAAGGCAGGGTGGAGGGACGCAGTATTTT,CASSERQGGGTQYF
NA,TRBJ2-1,TRBD2,TRBV4-1,TGCGCCAGCAGCCAAGTCGAACTAGCGGGGATTGGGGTACCTCGCTCCTACAATGAGCAGTTCTTC,CASSQVELAGIGVPRSYNEQFF
NA,TRBJ2-5,NA,TRBV27,TGTGCCAGCAGTTCTTCAGTCCGGACAGTTCAAGAGACCCAGTACTTC,CASSSSVRTVQETQYF
NA,TRBJ2-7,NA,TRBV4-1,TGCGCCAGCAGCCAAGATTGGCTAGCCACCTACGAGCAGTACTTC,CASSQDWLATYEQYF
NA,TRBJ2-7,NA,TRBV19,TGTGCCAGTAGTAATAGGGTAAACTCCTACGAGCAGTACTTC,CASSNRVNSYEQYF
NA,TRBJ2-7,TRBD2,TRBV5-6,TGTGCCAGCAGCCCGGGGACTAGCGGCCCCTCCTACGAGCAGTACTTC,CASSPGTSGPSYEQYF
few,TRBJ2-1,NA,TRBV28,TGTGCCAGCAGTTTACGTGAAGGGCGGAATGAGCAGTTCTTC,CASSLREGRNEQFF
NA,TRBJ2-1,NA,TRBV29-1,TGCAGCGTTACCAGGTCCTACAATGAGCAGTTCTTC,CSVTRSYNEQFF
NA,TRBJ2-3,NA,TRBV27,TGTGCCAGCAGTTTATCTGAGGCAGATACGCAGTATTTT,CASSLSEADTQYF
NA,TRBJ2-7,TRBD2,TRBV27,TGTGCCAGCAGTCCCATCATCCGGGAGGCTGAGCAGTACTTC,CASSPIIREAEQYF
NA,TRBJ2-7,NA,TRBV6-1,TGTGCCAGCAGTGCCGCGACGGTCTACGAGCAGTACTTC,CASSAATVYEQYF
NA,TRBJ2-1,NA,TRBV7-8,TGTGCCAGCAGCTCCAATCTAGCGGAGCAGTTCTTC,CASSSNLAEQFF
NA,TRBJ2-2,TRBD2,TRBV29-1,TGCAGCGTTGAAGGGACTAGCGGGAGTCGGGCTGGGGAGCTGTTTTTT,CSVEGTSGSRAGELFF
NA,TRBJ1-5,NA,TRBV27,TGTGCCAGCAGTCCGGACGTCCGGGGAGAGGGGCCCCAGCATTTT,CASSPDVRGEGPQHF
once,TRBJ2-1,NA,TRBV2,TGTGCCAGCAGTGAAGCTATCAGGGGACGCTACAATGAGCAGTTCTTC,CASSEAIRGRYNEQFF
NA,TRBJ2-1,TRBD2,TRBV5-5,TGTGCCAGCAGCCCTAGCGGGCCCTCCTACAATGAGCAGTTCTTC,CASSPSGPSYNEQFF
NA,TRBJ1-2,NA,TRBV6-6,TGTGCCAGCAGTTACCTGCGGCCCGATAGTTATGGCTACACCTTC,CASSYLRPDSYGYTF
NA,TRBJ2-3,TRBD1,TRBV5-1,TGCGCCAGCAGCCCATGGGGACAGGGGACAGATACGCAGTATTTT,CASSPWGQGTDTQYF
NA,TRBJ1-2,NA,TRBV7-8,TGTGCCAGCAGCTTAAATGGTTTGTACGGGAACTATGGCTACACCTTC,CASSLNGLYGNYGYTF
NA,TRBJ2-3,NA,TRBV27,TGTGCCAGCAAATGGCTAGCGGAAGGGGGGGAAGATACGCAGTATTTT,CASKWLAEGGEDTQYF
NA,TRBJ2-3,TRBD2,TRBV30,TGTGCCTGGGGGCGCGGGGGTGACACAGATACGCAGTATTTT,CAWGRGGDTDTQYF
NA,TRBJ2-5,TRBD2,TRBV7-2,TGTGCCAGCAGCTCTAGCGGGGCCCAGTACTTC,CASSSSGAQYF
NA,TRBJ2-1,NA,TRBV5-1,TGCGCCAGCAGCTTGGCAGTAGGGCGGGTCTATGAGCAGTTCTTC,CASSLAVGRVYEQFF
NA,TRBJ2-1,NA,TRBV9,TGTGCCAGCAGCCCCACTAGTAACTCCTACAATGAGCAGTTCTTC,CASSPTSNSYNEQFF
NA,TRBJ2-3,NA,TRBV28,TGTGCCAGCAGTTTGAGGGGCGATACGCAGTATTTT,CASSLRGDTQYF
NA,TRBJ2-7,NA,TRBV5-6,TGTGCCAGCAGCTCCCCTCCGGGACGGACCTACGAGCAGTACTTC,CASSSPPGRTYEQYF
few,TRBJ2-6,NA,TRBV7-3,TGTGCCAGCAGCTTAAACAGCCCTAGCTCTGGGGCCAACGTCCTGACTTTC,CASSLNSPSSGANVLTF
once,TRBJ2-7,NA,TRBV5-1,TGCGCCAGCAGCTCCTCAGCCTACGAGCAGTACTTC,CASSSSAYEQYF
once,TRBJ2-7,NA,TRBV6-6,TGTGCCAGCAGTTATACCTTAGGGGACTACGAGCAGTACTTC,CASSYTLGDYEQYF
NA,TRBJ1-5,TRBD1,TRBV7-9,TGTGCCAGCAGCCCTTGGGATGACAGGGGCAATCAGCCCCAGCATTTT,CASSPWDDRGNQPQHF
NA,TRBJ2-3,NA,TRBV12-2,TGTGTCCACCTTCAAGCGAAGGGGGGTCGGACAGATACGCAGTATTTT,CVHLQAKGGRTDTQYF
NA,TRBJ2-7,NA,TRBV23-1,TGCGCCAGCAGTCAGGTATCACAGGGCCTCCTTTACGAGCAGTACTTC,CASSQVSQGLLYEQYF
once,TRBJ2-1,TRBD2,TRBV7-3,TGTGCCAGCAGCTTCCTAGCGGGAGGTCTATCCTACAATGAGCAGTTCTTC,CASSFLAGGLSYNEQFF
once,TRBJ1-5,NA,TRBV6-5,TGTGCCAGCAGTTACTCACCCCCGCCCCAGCATTTT,CASSYSPPPQHF
NA,TRBJ2-4,TRBD2,TRBV19,TGTGCCAGTAGTCCCGTGGGAGGGCCCAAAAACATTCAGTACTTC,CASSPVGGPKNIQYF
NA,TRBJ1-1,NA,TRBV11-3,TGTGCCAGCAGCCTTCCCGGGGCTATGGACACTGAAGCTTTCTTT,CASSLPGAMDTEAFF
few,TRBJ1-2,TRBD1,TRBV11-2,TGTGCCAGCAGCCTCTTATTAGGGGGCGATGGCTACACCTTC,CASSLLLGGDGYTF
NA,TRBJ2-1,TRBD2,TRBV29-1,TGCAGCGTTGATACTGGGCTAGCGGGGGACAATGAGCAGTTCTTC,CSVDTGLAGDNEQFF
NA,TRBJ2-7,TRBD1,TRBV6-6,TGTGCCACCATATATGACAGGGCCAGCGACGAGCAGTACTTC,CATIYDRASDEQYF
NA,TRBJ2-5,TRBD2,TRBV11-2,TGTGCCAGCAGCCCCTCTAGCGGTCAAGAGACCCAGTACTTC,CASSPSSGQETQYF